Detailed here is one TCR beta chain. Its antigen is as yet unknown. These data come from a study of cytomegalovirus exposure and HLA in healthy donors. Whole-study context: Some 77 million unique TCRs from HLA-typed donors were held in an early release of data.

Primers for the PCR totalled 60 Vbeta and 13 Jbeta. Only in-frame clones appear in the TCRdb table, and some are missing; sequencing was by immunoSEQ multiplex PCR. The profile shows tens of thousands of clones, roughly 70% of them singletons. The V gene's germline CDR1 is SGHKS and CDR2 YYEKEE (reference sequence). V was pared by 0 bases and J by 4 bases, with 11 bases between. This CDR3 has 15 residues. Findings and limits, study-wide: HLA alleles were associated with around 17,000 TCR beta sequences in a later analysis at 0.05 false discovery rate. Immune exposure information available was restricted to CMV serostatus.

The sample was PBMCs. The sequence derives from a woman between 45 and 65 years old in good health and CMV-seropositive. The chain carries TRBV5-5 and TRBJ1-3, with no clear D. The CDR3 is CASSLVPGSGNTIYF. For the CDR3, the DNA is TGTGCCAGCAGCTTGGTTCCAGGCTCGGGAAACACCATATATTTT.